A selection of T cell receptor beta chains follows, all from one sample in a study of cytomegalovirus exposure and HLA in healthy donors. Some clones are missing from TCRdb's copy, which holds only in-frame ones; the method was immunoSEQ multiplex PCR. The sample yields 250,000 to 300,000 clones, roughly 90% seen once. The sequenced material came from PBMCs. The receptors shown here come from a woman between 18 and 29 years old in good health and CMV-seronegative. The CDR3 runs from the conserved cysteine through the conserved F or W. A D gene is named only where the DNA matches it firmly. For some rows the clone size is stated as once, few or many, or as a class when expanded; others skip it.

len | j_gene | d_gene | v_gene | abundance | CDR3aa | CDR3nt
14 | TRBJ2-1 | TRBD2 | TRBV5-1 | . | CASSLVSGDYEQFF | TGCGCCAGCAGCTTGGTTAGCGGGGACTATGAGCAGTTCTTC
13 | TRBJ1-1 | . | TRBV7-2 | . | CASSMQGGTEAFF | TGTGCCAGCAGTATGCAGGGAGGCACTGAAGCTTTCTTT
15 | TRBJ1-1 | TRBD1 | TRBV27 | . | CASSSPGQGVPEAFF | TGTGCCAGCAGTTCTCCGGGACAGGGTGTTCCGGAAGCTTTCTTT
13 | TRBJ2-7 | . | TRBV27 | . | CASSLWGRDEQYF | TGTGCCAGCAGTTTATGGGGGCGAGACGAGCAGTACTTC
17 | TRBJ2-7 | . | TRBV5-5 | . | CASSFRGGQPPVDEQYF | TGTGCCAGCAGCTTTCGAGGGGGTCAACCCCCTGTTGACGAGCAGTACTTC
15 | TRBJ1-1 | . | TRBV4-1 | . | CASNPGRGLNTEAFF | TGCGCCAGCAATCCTGGCAGGGGCCTGAACACTGAAGCTTTCTTT
15 | TRBJ1-6 | . | TRBV5-1 | few | CASSLDPTDNSPLHF | TGCGCCAGCAGCTTGGACCCGACAGATAATTCACCCCTCCACTTT
14 | TRBJ2-5 | TRBD1 | TRBV29-1 | . | CSVEVSGGGKTQYF | TGCAGCGTTGAAGTCTCAGGGGGCGGTAAGACCCAGTACTTC
15 | TRBJ1-2 | . | TRBV6-1 | . | CASSEWFGGDYGYTF | TGTGCCAGCAGTGAATGGTTTGGGGGGGACTATGGCTACACCTTC
15 | TRBJ2-6 | . | TRBV7-8 | . | CASSFGLPGANVLTF | TGTGCCAGCAGCTTTGGGCTACCTGGGGCCAACGTCCTGACTTTC
13 | TRBJ2-7 | TRBD1 | TRBV7-3 | . | CASSGTGLYEQYF | TGTGCCAGCAGCGGGACAGGGTTATACGAGCAGTACTTC
14 | TRBJ1-1 | . | TRBV2 | . | CASSETTGLTEAFF | TGTGCCAGCAGTGAAACGACAGGCTTGACTGAAGCTTTCTTT
17 | TRBJ2-6 | TRBD1 | TRBV18 | . | CASSPGQGFSGANVLTF | TGTGCCAGCTCACCGGGACAGGGCTTCTCTGGGGCCAACGTCCTGACTTTC
16 | TRBJ2-1 | TRBD1 | TRBV6-5 | . | CASSYSGTGGANEQFF | TGTGCCAGCAGTTACTCCGGGACAGGGGGCGCAAATGAGCAGTTCTTC
18 | TRBJ2-1 | TRBD2 | TRBV28 | . | CASSSIKSGTSSLGEQFF | TGTGCCAGCAGTTCGATAAAATCCGGGACTAGTTCCCTTGGGGAGCAGTTCTTC
17 | TRBJ2-1 | TRBD2 | TRBV27 | . | CASSRGGRTNPYNEQFF | TGTGCCAGCAGTCGGGGGGGGCGGACGAACCCCTACAATGAGCAGTTCTTC
14 | TRBJ1-3 | TRBD1 | TRBV2 | . | CASTPQGGGNTIYF | TGTGCCAGCACCCCCCAGGGGGGTGGAAACACCATATATTTT
15 | TRBJ2-1 | TRBD1 | TRBV28 | . | CASTEDRGRFNEQFF | TGTGCCAGCACCGAAGACAGGGGGCGGTTTAATGAGCAGTTCTTC
15 | TRBJ1-6 | TRBD1 | TRBV7-2 | . | CASSPPTGDNSPLHF | TGTGCCAGCAGCCCACCGACAGGGGATAATTCACCCCTCCACTTT
13 | TRBJ2-7 | . | TRBV28 | . | CASSSGHGDEQYF | TGTGCCAGCAGTTCGGGACATGGTGACGAGCAGTACTTC
14 | TRBJ2-5 | . | TRBV14 | . | CASSHRTGTSLQYF | TGTGCCAGCAGCCACCGTACCGGGACATCGCTCCAGTACTTC